These 9 T cell receptor beta chains share one sample of origin, sequenced in a study of blood T cell repertoires in COVID-19. The protocol was immunoSEQ multiplex PCR, while the TCRdb copy is restricted to in-frame clones and leaves out a portion. The sample comprises 250,000 to 350,000 clones, about 89% of which are singletons, and 5.3% rests with the top ten. The sample consisted of PBMCs or T cells enriched from blood (not recorded which). Receptors were obtained from a woman in her twenties or thirties who had recovered from COVID-19.

The V gene is TRBV3-1 (or the pseudogene TRBV3-2), the J gene TRBJ2-5; 11 bases align to TRBD2. This CDR3 is 17 amino acids long. The germline CDR1 and CDR2 sequences are LGHDT and YNNKEL (reference sequence). V dropped 1 base and J dropped 4; count of bases not matched to a gene: 8. The CDR3 DNA reads as TGTGCCAGCAGCCAAGTTCCCGGGACTAGCGGCTCAGAGACCCAGTACTTC. This codes for CASSQVPGTSGSETQYF.

CDR3: CASIFRDSFMNTEAFF. The CDR3, as DNA: TGTGCCAGCATCTTCCGGGACAGCTTTATGAACACTGAAGCTTTCTTT. The chain is built from TRBV7-9 and TRBJ1-1; 7 bases are a match to TRBD1. The length of the CDR3 is 16 residues. The trim removed 7 bases at V and 0 bases at J, leaving 11 bases unmatched. Germline V CDR1 and CDR2: SEHNR, FQNEAQ (reference sequence). Full variable domain (missing parts from reference TRBV7-9 and TRBJ1-1): DTGVSQNPRHKITKRGQNVTFRCDPISEHNRLYWYRQTLGQGPEFLTYFQNEAQLEKSRLLSDRFSAERPKGSFSTLEIQRTEQGDSAMYLCASIFRDSFMNTEAFFGQGTRLTVV.

This chain uses TRBV5-1 with TRBJ1-1, with TRBD1 as a possible D gene (5 bases). V lost 9 bases, J lost 4 bases, and 16 bases lay in between. This CDR3 has 13 residues. Germline-derived CDR1 and CDR2 are SGHRS and YFSETQ. In DNA, the CDR3 is TGCGCCACCAAGGAGGGGAGCGGCACTGAAGCTTTCTTT. Protein: CATKEGSGTEAFF.

The chain joins TRBV3-1 (or the pseudogene TRBV3-2) to TRBJ1-6; D ambiguous. V gave up 7 bases and J gave up 7 bases, with 20 bases separating them. The CDR3 is made up of 16 amino acids. Germline V gene sequence: CDR1 LGHDT, CDR2 YNNKEL (reference sequence). CDR3 nucleotides: TGTGCCAGCACCCGCCTAGGAGGGAAGGGAAATTCACCCCTCCACTTT. Protein: CASTRLGGKGNSPLHF.

This chain uses TRBV5-5 with TRBJ1-4, with unresolved D. CDR3 length: 14 amino acids. The V end lost 2 bases, the J end lost 6 bases, and 11 bases lay between the germline ends. Germline values: CDR1 SGHKS, CDR2 YYEKEE (reference sequence). CDR3 sequence: CASSFRGWDEKLFF. The CDR3 DNA follows: TGTGCCAGCAGCTTTAGAGGGTGGGATGAAAAACTGTTTTTT.

Here the CDR3 reads CASSEEGVRTEAFF. DNA for the CDR3: TGTGCCAGCAGTGAGGAAGGGGTGAGGACTGAAGCTTTCTTT. The genes are TRBV6-1 and TRBJ1-1, with TRBD1 as a possible D gene (5 bases). The length of the CDR3 is 14 residues. Trimming removed 3 bases from V and 5 bases from J, with 13 bases in between. The germline CDR1 and CDR2 sequences are MNHNS and SASEGT.

This clone was recorded a few times. This chain uses TRBV5-1 with TRBJ1-2; D may be TRBD1 (6 bases). The germline CDR1 and CDR2 sequences are SGHRS and YFSETQ. The CDR3 extends over 15 amino acids. Trimming removed 0 bases from V and 3 bases from J, with 12 bases in between. The CDR3 DNA follows: TGCGCCAGCAGCTTGGCCAATCCAGGGGACTATGGCTACACCTTC. It codes for CASSLANPGDYGYTF.

The gene calls are TRBV4-1 and TRBJ1-1; possibly TRBD1 for D (5 bases). Per germline, CDR1 MGHRA and CDR2 YSYEKL. V gave up 3 bases and J gave up 4 bases, with 12 bases separating them. This CDR3 is 14 amino acids long. CDR3 amino acids: CASSQVTQGTEAFF. CDR3 nucleotides: TGCGCCAGCAGCCAGGTTACCCAGGGCACTGAAGCTTTCTTT.

This clone was seen only once. The chain joins TRBV4-1 to TRBJ1-1, with TRBD1 matching 7 bases. This CDR3 has 15 residues. V shed 1 base and J 3 bases; nucleotides not matched to a gene: 5. Germline-derived CDR1 and CDR2 are MGHRA and YSYEKL. The CDR3 loop reads CASSQGGTAYTEAFF. Written as DNA, the CDR3 is TGCGCCAGCAGCCAAGGGGGGACAGCCTACACTGAAGCTTTCTTT.